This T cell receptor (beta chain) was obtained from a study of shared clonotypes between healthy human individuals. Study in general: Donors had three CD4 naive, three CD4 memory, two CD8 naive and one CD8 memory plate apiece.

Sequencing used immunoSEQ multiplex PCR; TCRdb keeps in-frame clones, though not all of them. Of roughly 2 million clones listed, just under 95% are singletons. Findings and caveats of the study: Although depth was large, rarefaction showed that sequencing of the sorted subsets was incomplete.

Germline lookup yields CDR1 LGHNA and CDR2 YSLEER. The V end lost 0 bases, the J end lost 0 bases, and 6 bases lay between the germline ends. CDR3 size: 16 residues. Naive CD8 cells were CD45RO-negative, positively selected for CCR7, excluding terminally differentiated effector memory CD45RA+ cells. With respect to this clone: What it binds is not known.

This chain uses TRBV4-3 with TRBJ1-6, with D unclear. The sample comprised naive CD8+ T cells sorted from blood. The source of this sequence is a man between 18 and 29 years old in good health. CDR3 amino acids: CASSQESSSYNSPLHF. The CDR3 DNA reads TGCGCCAGCAGCCAAGAGTCCAGCTCCTATAATTCACCCCTCCACTTT.